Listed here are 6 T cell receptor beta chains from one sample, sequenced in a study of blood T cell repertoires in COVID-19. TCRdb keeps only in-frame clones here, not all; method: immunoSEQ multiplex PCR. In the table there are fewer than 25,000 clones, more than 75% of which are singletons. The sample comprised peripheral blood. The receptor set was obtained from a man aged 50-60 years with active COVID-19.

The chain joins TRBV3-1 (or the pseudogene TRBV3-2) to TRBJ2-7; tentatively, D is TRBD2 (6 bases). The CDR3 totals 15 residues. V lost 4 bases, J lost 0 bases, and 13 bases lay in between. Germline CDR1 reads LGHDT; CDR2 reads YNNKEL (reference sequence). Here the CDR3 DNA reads TGTGCCAGCAGCCGGAACTACGGGGGCTCCTACGAGCAGTACTTC. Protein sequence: CASSRNYGGSYEQYF.

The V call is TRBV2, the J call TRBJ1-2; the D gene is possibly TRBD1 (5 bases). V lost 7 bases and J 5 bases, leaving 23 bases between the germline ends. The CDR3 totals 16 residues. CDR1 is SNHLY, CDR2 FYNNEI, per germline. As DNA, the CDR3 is TGTGCCAGCACCCCAGGTTACGCAGGAGGGGTATATGGCTACACCTTC. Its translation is CASTPGYAGGVYGYTF.

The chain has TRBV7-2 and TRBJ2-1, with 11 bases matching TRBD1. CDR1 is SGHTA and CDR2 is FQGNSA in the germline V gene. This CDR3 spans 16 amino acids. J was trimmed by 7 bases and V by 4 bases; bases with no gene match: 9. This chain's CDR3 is CASSSPPGTGGNEQFF. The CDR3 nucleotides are TGTGCCAGCAGCTCGCCTCCCGGGACAGGGGGAAATGAGCAGTTCTTC. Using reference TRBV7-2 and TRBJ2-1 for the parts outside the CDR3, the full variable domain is GAGVSQSPSNKVTEKGKDVELRCDPISGHTALYWYRQSLGQGLEFLIYFQGNSAPDKSGLPSDRFSAERTGGSVSTLTIQRTQQEDSAVYLCASSSPPGTGGNEQFFGPGTRLTVL.

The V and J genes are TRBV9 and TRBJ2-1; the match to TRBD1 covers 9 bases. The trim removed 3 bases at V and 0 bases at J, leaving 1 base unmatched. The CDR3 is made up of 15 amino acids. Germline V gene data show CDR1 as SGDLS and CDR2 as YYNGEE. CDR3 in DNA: TGTGCCAGCAGCGGACAGGGGGGCTCCTACAATGAGCAGTTCTTC. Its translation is CASSGQGGSYNEQFF. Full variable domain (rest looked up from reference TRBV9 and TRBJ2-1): DSGVTQTPKHLITATGQRVTLRCSPRSGDLSVYWYQQSLDQGLQFLIQYYNGEERAKGNILERFSAQQFPDLHSELNLSSLELGDSALYFCASSGQGGSYNEQFFGPGTRLTVL.

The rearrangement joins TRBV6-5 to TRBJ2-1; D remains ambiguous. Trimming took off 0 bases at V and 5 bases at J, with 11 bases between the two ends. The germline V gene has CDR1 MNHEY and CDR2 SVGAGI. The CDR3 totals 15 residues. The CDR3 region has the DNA TGTGCCAGCAGTTACTCTGGCCCCCCCGACAATGAGCAGTTCTTC. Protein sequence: CASSYSGPPDNEQFF.

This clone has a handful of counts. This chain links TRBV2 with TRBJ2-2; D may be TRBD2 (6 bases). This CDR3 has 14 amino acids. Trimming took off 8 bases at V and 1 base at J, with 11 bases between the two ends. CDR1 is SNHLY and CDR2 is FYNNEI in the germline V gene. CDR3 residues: CASRLDLNTGELFF. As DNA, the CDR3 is TGTGCCAGCCGACTAGACTTGAACACCGGGGAGCTGTTTTTT.